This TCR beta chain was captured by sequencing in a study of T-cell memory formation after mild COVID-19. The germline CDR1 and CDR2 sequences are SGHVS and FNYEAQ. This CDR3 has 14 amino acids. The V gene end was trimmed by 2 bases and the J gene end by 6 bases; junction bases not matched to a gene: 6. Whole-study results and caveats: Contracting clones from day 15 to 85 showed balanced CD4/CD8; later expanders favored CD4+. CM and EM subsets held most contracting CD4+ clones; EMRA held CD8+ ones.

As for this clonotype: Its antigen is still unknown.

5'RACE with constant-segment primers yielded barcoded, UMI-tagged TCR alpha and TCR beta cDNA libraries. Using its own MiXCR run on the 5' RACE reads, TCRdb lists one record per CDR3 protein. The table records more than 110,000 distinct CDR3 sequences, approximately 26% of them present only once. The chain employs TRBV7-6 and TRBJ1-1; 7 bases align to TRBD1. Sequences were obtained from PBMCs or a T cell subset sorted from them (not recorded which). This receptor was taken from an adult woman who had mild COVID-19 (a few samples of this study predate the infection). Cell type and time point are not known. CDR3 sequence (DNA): TGTGCCAGCAGCTTACCCCGGACAGGCCCTGAAGCTTTCTTT. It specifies CASSLPRTGPEAFF.